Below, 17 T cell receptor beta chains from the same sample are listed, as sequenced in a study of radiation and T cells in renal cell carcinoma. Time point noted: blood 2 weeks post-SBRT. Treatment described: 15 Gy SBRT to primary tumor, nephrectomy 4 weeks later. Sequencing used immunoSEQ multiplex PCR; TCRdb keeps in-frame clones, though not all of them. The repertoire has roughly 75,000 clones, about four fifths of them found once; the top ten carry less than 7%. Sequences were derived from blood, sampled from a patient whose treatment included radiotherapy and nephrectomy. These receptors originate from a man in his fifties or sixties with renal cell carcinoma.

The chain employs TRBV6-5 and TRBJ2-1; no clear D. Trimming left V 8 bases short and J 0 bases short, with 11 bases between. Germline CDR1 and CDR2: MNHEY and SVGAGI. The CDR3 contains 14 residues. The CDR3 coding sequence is TGTGCCAGCTCCCTGATCGGCTCCTACAATGAGCAGTTCTTC. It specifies CASSLIGSYNEQFF.

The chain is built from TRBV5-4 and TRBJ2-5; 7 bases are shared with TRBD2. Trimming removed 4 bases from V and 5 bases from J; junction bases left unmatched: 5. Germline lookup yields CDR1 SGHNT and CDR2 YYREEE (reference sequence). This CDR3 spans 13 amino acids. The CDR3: CASSEGLTETQYF. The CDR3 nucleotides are TGTGCCAGCAGCGAGGGACTAACGGAGACCCAGTACTTC. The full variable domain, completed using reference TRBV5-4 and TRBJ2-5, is ETGVTQSPTHLIKTRGQQVTLRCSSQSGHNTVSWYQQALGQGPQFIFQYYREEENGRGNFPPRFSGLQFPNYSSELNVNALELDDSALYLCASSEGLTETQYFGPGTRLLVL.

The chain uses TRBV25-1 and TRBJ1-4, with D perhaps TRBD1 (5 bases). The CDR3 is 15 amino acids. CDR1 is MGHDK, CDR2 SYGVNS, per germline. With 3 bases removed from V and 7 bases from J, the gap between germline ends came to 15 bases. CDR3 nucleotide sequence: TGTGCCAGCAGTGAGTGGGGACGGGACCCTGAAAAACTGTTTTTT. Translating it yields CASSEWGRDPEKLFF.

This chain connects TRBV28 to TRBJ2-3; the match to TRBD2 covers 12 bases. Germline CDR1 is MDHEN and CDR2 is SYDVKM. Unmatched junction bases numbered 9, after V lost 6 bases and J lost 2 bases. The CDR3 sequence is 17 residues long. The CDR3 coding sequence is TGTGCCAGCAGCCTGCTAGCGGGAGGGTCGTTCACAGATACGCAGTATTTT. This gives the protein CASSLLAGGSFTDTQYF.

As DNA, the CDR3 is TGTGCCAGTAGTATAGATGGCGACGGGGGGACCACTAACACCGGGGAGCTGTTTTTT. This sequence encodes CASSIDGDGGTTNTGELFF. The gene calls are TRBV19 and TRBJ2-2, with 7 bases identical to TRBD2. Germline trimming cut 0 bases from V and 2 bases from J; bases unmatched to any gene: 12. This CDR3 has 19 residues. Germline V gives CDR1 LNHDA, CDR2 SQIVND (reference sequence). Based on the CDR3 plus reference TRBV19 and TRBJ2-2, the full variable domain is DGGITQSPKYLFRKEGQNVTLSCEQNLNHDAMYWYRQDPGQGLRLIYYSQIVNDFQKGDIAEGYSVSREKKESFPLTVTSAQKNPTAFYLCASSIDGDGGTTNTGELFFGEGSRLTVL.

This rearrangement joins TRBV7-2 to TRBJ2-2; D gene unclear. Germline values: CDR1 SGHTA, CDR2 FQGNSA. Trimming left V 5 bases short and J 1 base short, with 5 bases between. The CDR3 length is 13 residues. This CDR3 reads CASSIGNTGELFF. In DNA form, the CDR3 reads TGTGCCAGCAGCATTGGGAACACCGGGGAGCTGTTTTTT.

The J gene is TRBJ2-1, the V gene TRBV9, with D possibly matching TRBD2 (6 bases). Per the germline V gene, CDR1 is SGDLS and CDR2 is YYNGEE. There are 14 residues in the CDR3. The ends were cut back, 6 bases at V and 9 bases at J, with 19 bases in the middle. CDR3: CASTSFGDSGEQFF. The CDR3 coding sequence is TGTGCCAGCACCTCCTTCGGAGATAGCGGTGAGCAGTTCTTC.

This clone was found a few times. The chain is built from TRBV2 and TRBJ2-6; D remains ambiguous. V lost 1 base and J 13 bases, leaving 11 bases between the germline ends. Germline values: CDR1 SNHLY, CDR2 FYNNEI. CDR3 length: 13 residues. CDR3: CASSEGSPWVLTF. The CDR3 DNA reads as TGTGCCAGCAGTGAAGGCTCCCCCTGGGTCCTGACTTTC.

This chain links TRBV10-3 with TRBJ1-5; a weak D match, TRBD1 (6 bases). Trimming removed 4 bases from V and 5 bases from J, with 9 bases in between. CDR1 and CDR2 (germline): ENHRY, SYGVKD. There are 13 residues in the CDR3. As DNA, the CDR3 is TGTGCCATCAGTGCGGACAGTGATCAGCCCCAGCATTTT. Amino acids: CAISADSDQPQHF.

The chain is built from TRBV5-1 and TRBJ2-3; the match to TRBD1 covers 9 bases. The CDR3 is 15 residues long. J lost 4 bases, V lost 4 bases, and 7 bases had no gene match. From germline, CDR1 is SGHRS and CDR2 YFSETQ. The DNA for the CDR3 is TGCGCCAGCAGCGCATCACAGGGGGCCTCAGATACGCAGTATTTT. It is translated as CASSASQGASDTQYF. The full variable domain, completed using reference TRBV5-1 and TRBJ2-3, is KAGVTQTPRYLIKTRGQQVTLSCSPISGHRSVSWYQQTPGQGLQFLFEYFSETQRNKGNFPGRFSGRQFSNSRSEMNVSTLELGDSALYLCASSASQGASDTQYFGPGTRLTVL.

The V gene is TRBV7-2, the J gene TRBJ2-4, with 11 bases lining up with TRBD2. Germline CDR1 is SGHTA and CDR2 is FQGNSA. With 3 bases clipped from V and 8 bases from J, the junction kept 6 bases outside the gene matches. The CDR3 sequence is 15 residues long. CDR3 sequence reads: CASSLLAGGPDIQYF. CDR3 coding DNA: TGTGCCAGCAGCTTGTTAGCGGGAGGGCCCGACATTCAGTACTTC.

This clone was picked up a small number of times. CDR3: CASSSRRRNTEAFF. CDR3 sequence (DNA): TGTGCCAGCAGTTCCCGCAGGAGGAACACTGAAGCTTTCTTT. V gene TRBV27 combines with J gene TRBJ1-1, with D hard to call. The CDR3 runs 14 residues. The germline V gene encodes CDR1 MNHEY and CDR2 SMNVEV (reference sequence). V was cut by 4 bases and J by 1 base, with 10 bases left in between.

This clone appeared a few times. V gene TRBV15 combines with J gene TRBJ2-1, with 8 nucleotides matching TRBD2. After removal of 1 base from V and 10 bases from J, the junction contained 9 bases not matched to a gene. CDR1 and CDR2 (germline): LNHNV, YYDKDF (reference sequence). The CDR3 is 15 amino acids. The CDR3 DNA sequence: TGTGCCACCAGCAGAGTCGACAGCGGGAGTCCGGAGCAGTTCTTC. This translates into CATSRVDSGSPEQFF.

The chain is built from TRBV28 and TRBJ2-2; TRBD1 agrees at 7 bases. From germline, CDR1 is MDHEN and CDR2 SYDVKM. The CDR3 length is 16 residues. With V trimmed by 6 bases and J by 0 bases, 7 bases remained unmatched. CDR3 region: CASSPGTATNTGELFF. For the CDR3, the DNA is TGTGCCAGCAGCCCCGGGACAGCTACGAACACCGGGGAGCTGTTTTTT.

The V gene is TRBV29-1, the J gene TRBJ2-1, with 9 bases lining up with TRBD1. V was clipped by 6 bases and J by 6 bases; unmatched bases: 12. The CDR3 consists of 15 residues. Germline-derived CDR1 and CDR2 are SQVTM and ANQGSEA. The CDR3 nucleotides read TGCAGCGTGACACCGCCACTGGACAGGGGCAATGAGCAGTTCTTC. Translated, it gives CSVTPPLDRGNEQFF.

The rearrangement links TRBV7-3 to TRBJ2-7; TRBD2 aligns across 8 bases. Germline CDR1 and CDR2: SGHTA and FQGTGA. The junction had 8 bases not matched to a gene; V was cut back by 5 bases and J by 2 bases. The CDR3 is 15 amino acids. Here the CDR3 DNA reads TGTGCCAGCAGCCTACACCTAGCGGGTCCCTACGAGCAGTACTTC. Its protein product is CASSLHLAGPYEQYF.

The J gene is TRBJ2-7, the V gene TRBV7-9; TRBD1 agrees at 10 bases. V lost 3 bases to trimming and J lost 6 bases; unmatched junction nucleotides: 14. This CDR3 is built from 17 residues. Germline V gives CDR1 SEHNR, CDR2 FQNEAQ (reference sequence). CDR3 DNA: TGTGCCAGCAGCTTCCCCGGGACAGGGGCATTAAATGCCGAGCAGTACTTC. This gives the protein CASSFPGTGALNAEQYF.